A selection of T cell receptor beta chains follows, all from one sample in a study of cytomegalovirus exposure and HLA in healthy donors. Data came from immunoSEQ multiplex PCR; TCRdb stores just in-frame clones and leaves some out. The table has a few hundred thousand clones, over 75% seen once. The sample comprised PBMCs. All receptors derive from a young man in good health and CMV-seronegative. Both conserved end residues are part of each CDR3. D genes are given only for firm matches. Some rows have no size entry. The others give once, few or many, or a class for an expanded clone.

j_call: TRBJ1-2
clone_size: NA
v_call: TRBV11-2
d_call: TRBD1
cdr3_nt: TGTGCCAGCAGCGGACACAGGGGGCGTAACTATGGCTACACCTTC
cdr3_aa: CASSGHRGRNYGYTF

j_call: TRBJ2-2
clone_size: once
v_call: TRBV5-1
d_call: TRBD2
cdr3_nt: TGCGCCAGCACCCCGACAGTCGGGGGGGGCGGGGAGCTGTTTTTT
cdr3_aa: CASTPTVGGGGELFF

j_call: TRBJ1-4
clone_size: NA
v_call: TRBV5-5
d_call: NA
cdr3_nt: TGTGCCAGCAGCTTGGTCCGGGGGAAAACTAATGAAAAACTGTTTTTT
cdr3_aa: CASSLVRGKTNEKLFF

j_call: TRBJ2-7
clone_size: once
v_call: TRBV6-6
d_call: NA
cdr3_nt: TGTGCCAGCACAAGGACACCCTCCCTCGAGCAGTACTTC
cdr3_aa: CASTRTPSLEQYF

j_call: TRBJ2-3
clone_size: once
v_call: TRBV6-5
d_call: TRBD1
cdr3_nt: TGTGCCAGCAGTTACTCGGGACAGTTTGGGGATACGCAGTATTTT
cdr3_aa: CASSYSGQFGDTQYF

j_call: TRBJ1-1
clone_size: NA
v_call: TRBV4-1
d_call: NA
cdr3_nt: TGCGCCAGCAGCCAATCCATCGGGGGGATGGCTTTCTTT
cdr3_aa: CASSQSIGGMAFF

j_call: TRBJ1-4
clone_size: once
v_call: TRBV5-1
d_call: TRBD1
cdr3_nt: TGCGCCAGCAGCCCTGGGACAGGGACAACGGCTAATGAAAAACTGTTTTTT
cdr3_aa: CASSPGTGTTANEKLFF

j_call: TRBJ2-3
clone_size: once
v_call: TRBV1
d_call: NA
cdr3_nt: TGCACCAGCCCCCAGACAGGGAGCACAGATACGCAGTATTTT
cdr3_aa: CTSPQTGSTDTQYF

j_call: TRBJ1-3
clone_size: NA
v_call: TRBV7-9
d_call: NA
cdr3_nt: TGTGCCAGCAGCGACAAACTCTCGTACTCTGGAAACACCATATATTTT
cdr3_aa: CASSDKLSYSGNTIYF

j_call: TRBJ1-2
clone_size: once
v_call: TRBV29-1
d_call: NA
cdr3_nt: TGCAGCGTTGAAGATGGGGGGACGGGCTATGGCTACACCTTC
cdr3_aa: CSVEDGGTGYGYTF

j_call: TRBJ2-5
clone_size: NA
v_call: TRBV11-2
d_call: TRBD2
cdr3_nt: TGTGCCAGCAGCTCTAGCCCCCTCGGGACTAGGGGGGAGACCCAGTACTTC
cdr3_aa: CASSSSPLGTRGETQYF

j_call: TRBJ1-5
clone_size: once
v_call: TRBV2
d_call: NA
cdr3_nt: TGTGCCAGCAGCCCCCAGGGTCGTGGCCAGCCCCAGCATTTT
cdr3_aa: CASSPQGRGQPQHF

j_call: TRBJ1-5
clone_size: once
v_call: TRBV6-5
d_call: NA
cdr3_nt: TGTGCCAGCAGTTATGCGGGCAGGCAGCCCCAGCATTTT
cdr3_aa: CASSYAGRQPQHF

j_call: TRBJ1-4
clone_size: NA
v_call: TRBV19
d_call: NA
cdr3_nt: TGTGCCAGTAGTATCCCTCAGGTTAATGAAAAACTGTTTTTT
cdr3_aa: CASSIPQVNEKLFF

j_call: TRBJ2-7
clone_size: once
v_call: TRBV6-5
d_call: NA
cdr3_nt: TGTGCCAGCACTTTCGACAAGTTCTCCTACGAGCAGTACTTC
cdr3_aa: CASTFDKFSYEQYF

j_call: TRBJ1-2
clone_size: NA
v_call: TRBV7-9
d_call: NA
cdr3_nt: TGTGCCAGCAGCTTAGGGACAGCCTACTACACCTTC
cdr3_aa: CASSLGTAYYTF

j_call: TRBJ1-5
clone_size: NA
v_call: TRBV2
d_call: NA
cdr3_nt: TGTGCCAGCAGTGAGGATGAATTACCCGGGGGTCAGCCCCAGCATTTT
cdr3_aa: CASSEDELPGGQPQHF

j_call: TRBJ1-6
clone_size: few
v_call: TRBV5-1
d_call: TRBD1
cdr3_nt: TGCGCCAGCAGCTTTACAGGGGCCTCGAGGTCACCCCTCCACTTT
cdr3_aa: CASSFTGASRSPLHF

j_call: TRBJ1-2
clone_size: NA
v_call: TRBV4-2
d_call: NA
cdr3_nt: TGTGCCAGCAGCCAAGATTATAACCCCGGCTATGGCTACACCTTC
cdr3_aa: CASSQDYNPGYGYTF

j_call: TRBJ1-4
clone_size: NA
v_call: TRBV6-6
d_call: TRBD1
cdr3_nt: TGTGCCAGCAGTTACCGGACAGGAACTAATGAAAAACTGTTTTTT
cdr3_aa: CASSYRTGTNEKLFF

j_call: TRBJ1-2
clone_size: NA
v_call: TRBV20-1
d_call: NA
cdr3_nt: TGCAGTGCTAGCCTCTTCGGCTACACCTTC
cdr3_aa: CSASLFGYTF

j_call: TRBJ2-2
clone_size: NA
v_call: TRBV7-2
d_call: TRBD2
cdr3_nt: TGTGCCAGCAGCCCTCGGACTAGCGGGGGGCCGAAGAACACCGGGGAGCTGTTTTTT
cdr3_aa: CASSPRTSGGPKNTGELFF

j_call: TRBJ2-1
clone_size: NA
v_call: TRBV18
d_call: TRBD2
cdr3_nt: TGTGCCAGCTCACCAGAGCGGGGGGCCAACAATGAGCAGTTCTTC
cdr3_aa: CASSPERGANNEQFF